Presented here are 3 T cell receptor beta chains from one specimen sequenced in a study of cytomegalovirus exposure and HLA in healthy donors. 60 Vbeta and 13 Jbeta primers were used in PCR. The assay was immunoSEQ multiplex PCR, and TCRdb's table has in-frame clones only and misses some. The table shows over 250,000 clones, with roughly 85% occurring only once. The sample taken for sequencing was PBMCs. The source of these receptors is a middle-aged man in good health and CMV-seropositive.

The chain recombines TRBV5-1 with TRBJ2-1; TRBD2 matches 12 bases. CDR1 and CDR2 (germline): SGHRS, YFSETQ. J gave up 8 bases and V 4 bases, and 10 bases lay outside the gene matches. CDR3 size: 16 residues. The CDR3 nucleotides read TGCGCCAGCAGCGCACGACTAGCGGGAGTGAGAGATGAGCAGTTCTTC. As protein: CASSARLAGVRDEQFF.

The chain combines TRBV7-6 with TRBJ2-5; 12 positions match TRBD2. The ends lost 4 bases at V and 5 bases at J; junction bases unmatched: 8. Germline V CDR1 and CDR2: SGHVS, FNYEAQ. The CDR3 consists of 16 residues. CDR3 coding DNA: TGTGCCAGCAGCTCCAGACTAGCGGGAGACGTTGAGACCCAGTACTTC. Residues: CASSSRLAGDVETQYF.

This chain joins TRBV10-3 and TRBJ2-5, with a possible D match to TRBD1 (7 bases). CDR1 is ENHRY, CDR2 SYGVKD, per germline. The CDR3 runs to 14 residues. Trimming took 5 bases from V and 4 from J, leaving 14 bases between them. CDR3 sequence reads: CAISRQGGGETQYF. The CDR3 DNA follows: TGTGCCATCAGTCGGCAGGGGGGCGGAGAGACCCAGTACTTC.